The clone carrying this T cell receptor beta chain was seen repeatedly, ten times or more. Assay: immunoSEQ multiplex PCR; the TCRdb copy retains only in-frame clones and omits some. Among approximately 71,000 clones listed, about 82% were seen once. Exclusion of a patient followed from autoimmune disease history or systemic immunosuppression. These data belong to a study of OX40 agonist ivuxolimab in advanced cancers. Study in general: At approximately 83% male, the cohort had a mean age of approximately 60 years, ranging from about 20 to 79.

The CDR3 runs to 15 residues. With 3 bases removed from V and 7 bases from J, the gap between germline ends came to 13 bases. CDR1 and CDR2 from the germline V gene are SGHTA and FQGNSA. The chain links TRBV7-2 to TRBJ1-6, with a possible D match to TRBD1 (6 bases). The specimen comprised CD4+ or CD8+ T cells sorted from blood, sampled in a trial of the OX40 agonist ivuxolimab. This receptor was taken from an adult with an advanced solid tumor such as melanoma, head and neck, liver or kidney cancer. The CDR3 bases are TGTGCCAGCAGCTTTACAGGGAACCCGAATTCACCCCTCCACTTT. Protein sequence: CASSFTGNPNSPLHF.